What follows are 5 T cell receptor beta chains derived from one specimen sequenced in a study of CXCR3-negative and CXCR3-positive naive CD8 T cells. The method, 5' RACE with UMI labels, was used to prepare the TRB cDNA libraries. Each CDR3 protein gets one entry in TCRdb, which reprocessed the 5' RACE reads and gives no DNA. Its table records tens of thousands of distinct CDR3 sequences. Sample: memory CD8+ T cells from blood. These receptor sequences come from a human donor in good health. Some clones in this sample may be carry-over from other donors' samples.

This sequence joins TRBV28 and TRBJ2-1; checking the TCRdb D call of TRBD2 is not possible without DNA. CDR1 and CDR2 from the germline V gene are MDHEN and SYDVKM. The CDR3 extends over 15 amino acids. CDR3 sequence reads: CATKGMAGGVNEQFF.

The V call is TRBV7-2, the J call TRBJ2-7; without DNA, the TCRdb call of TRBD1 cannot be checked. The CDR3 totals 14 residues. The germline CDR1 and CDR2 sequences are SGHTA and FQGNSA. This chain's CDR3 is CASSLGQWGDEQYF.

This rearrangement joins TRBV4-3 to TRBJ2-7; as DNA is missing, the TRBD1 call by TCRdb cannot be tested. The CDR3 is 15 amino acids. Germline CDR1 is LGHNA and CDR2 is YSLEER. CDR3 in amino acids: CASSQSQGANYEQYF.

This chain connects TRBV15 to TRBJ1-1; TCRdb picks TRBD1, but there is no DNA to check that call. The CDR3 has 14 amino acids. Germline V gene data show CDR1 as LNHNV and CDR2 as YYDKDF (reference sequence). The CDR3 loop reads CATSRRGEWAEAFF.

V is TRBV29-1 and J is TRBJ2-1; TCRdb's D call, TRBD1, is unchecked because there is no DNA. The CDR3 has 13 amino acids. Germline V gene lookup returns CDR1 SQVTM and CDR2 ANQGSEA. This chain's CDR3 is CSVTGTGNNEQFF.